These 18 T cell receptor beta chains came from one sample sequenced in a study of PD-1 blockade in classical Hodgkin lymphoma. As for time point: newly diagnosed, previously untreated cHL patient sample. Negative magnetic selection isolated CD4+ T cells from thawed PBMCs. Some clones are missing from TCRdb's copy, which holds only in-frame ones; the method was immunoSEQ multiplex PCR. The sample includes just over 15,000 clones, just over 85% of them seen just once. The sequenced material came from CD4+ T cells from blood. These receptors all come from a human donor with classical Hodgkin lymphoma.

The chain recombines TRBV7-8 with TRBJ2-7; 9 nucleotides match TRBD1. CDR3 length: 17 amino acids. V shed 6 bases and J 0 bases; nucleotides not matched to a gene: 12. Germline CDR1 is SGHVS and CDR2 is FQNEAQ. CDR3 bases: TGTGCCAGCAGTCCCGTGAGGGGACAGGGAAGCTCCTACGAGCAGTACTTC. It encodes CASSPVRGQGSSYEQYF.

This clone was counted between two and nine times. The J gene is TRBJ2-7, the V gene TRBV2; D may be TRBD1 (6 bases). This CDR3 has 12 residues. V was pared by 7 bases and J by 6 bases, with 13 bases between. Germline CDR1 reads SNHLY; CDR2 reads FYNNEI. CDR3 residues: CASKQGKGEQYF. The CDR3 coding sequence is TGTGCCAGCAAACAGGGAAAAGGCGAGCAGTACTTC. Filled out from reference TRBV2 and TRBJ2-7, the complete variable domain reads EPEVTQTPSHQVTQMGQEVILRCVPISNHLYFYWYRQILGQKVEFLVSFYNNEISEKSEIFDDQFSVERPDGSNFTLKIRSTKLEDSAMYFCASKQGKGEQYFGPGTRLTVT.

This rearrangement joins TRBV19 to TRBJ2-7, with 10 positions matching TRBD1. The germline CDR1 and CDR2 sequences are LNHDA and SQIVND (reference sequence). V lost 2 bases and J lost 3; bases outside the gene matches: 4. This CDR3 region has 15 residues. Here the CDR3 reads CASSISTGGFYEQYF. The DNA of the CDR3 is TGTGCCAGTAGTATATCGACAGGGGGCTTCTACGAGCAGTACTTC.

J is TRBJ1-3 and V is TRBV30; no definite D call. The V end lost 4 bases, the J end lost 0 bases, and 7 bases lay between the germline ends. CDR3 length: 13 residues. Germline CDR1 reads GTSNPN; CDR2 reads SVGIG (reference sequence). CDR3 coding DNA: TGTGCCTGGACCTTATTCTCTGGAAACACCATATATTTT. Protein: CAWTLFSGNTIYF.

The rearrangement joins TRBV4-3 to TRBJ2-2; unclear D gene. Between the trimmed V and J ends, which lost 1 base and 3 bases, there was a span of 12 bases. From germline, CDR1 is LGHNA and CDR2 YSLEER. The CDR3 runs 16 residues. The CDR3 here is CASSQASPIYTGELFF. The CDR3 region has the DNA TGCGCCAGCAGCCAAGCCTCTCCTATATACACCGGGGAGCTGTTTTTT.

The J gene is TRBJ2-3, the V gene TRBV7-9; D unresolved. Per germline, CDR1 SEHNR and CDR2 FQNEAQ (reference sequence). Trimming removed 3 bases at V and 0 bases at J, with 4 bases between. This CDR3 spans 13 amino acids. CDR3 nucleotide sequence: TGTGCCAGCAGCTTGGGCAGCACAGATACGCAGTATTTT. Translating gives CASSLGSTDTQYF.

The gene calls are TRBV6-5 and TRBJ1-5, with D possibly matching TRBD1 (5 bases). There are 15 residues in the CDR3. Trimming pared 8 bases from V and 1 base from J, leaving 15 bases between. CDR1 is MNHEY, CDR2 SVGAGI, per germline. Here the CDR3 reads CASGKQVESNQPQHF. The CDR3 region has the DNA TGTGCCAGCGGAAAACAGGTTGAGAGCAATCAGCCCCAGCATTTT.

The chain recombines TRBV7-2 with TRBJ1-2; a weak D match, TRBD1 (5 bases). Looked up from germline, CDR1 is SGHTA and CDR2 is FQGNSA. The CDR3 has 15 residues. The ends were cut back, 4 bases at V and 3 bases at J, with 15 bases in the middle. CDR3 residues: CASSSGGGSDYGYTF. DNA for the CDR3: TGTGCCAGCAGCTCCGGCGGGGGGAGTGACTATGGCTACACCTTC.

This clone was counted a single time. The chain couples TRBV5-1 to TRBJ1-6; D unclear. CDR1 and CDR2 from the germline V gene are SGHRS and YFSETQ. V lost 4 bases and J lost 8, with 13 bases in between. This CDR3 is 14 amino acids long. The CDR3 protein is CASSTAVNDSPLHF. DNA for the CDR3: TGCGCCAGCAGCACCGCGGTTAATGATTCACCCCTCCACTTT.

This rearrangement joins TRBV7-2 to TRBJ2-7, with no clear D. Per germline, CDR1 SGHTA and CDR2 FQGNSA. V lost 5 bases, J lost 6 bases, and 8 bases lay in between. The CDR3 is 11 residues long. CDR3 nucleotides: TGTGCCAGCAGCCCCTTTTCCGAGCAGTACTTC. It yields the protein CASSPFSEQYF.

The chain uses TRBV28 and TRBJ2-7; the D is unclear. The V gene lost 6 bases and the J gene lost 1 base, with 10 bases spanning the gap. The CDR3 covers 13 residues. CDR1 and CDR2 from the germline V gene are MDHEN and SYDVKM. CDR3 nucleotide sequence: TGTGCCAGCAGGTGGCACGGTTCCTACGAGCAGTACTTC. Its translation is CASRWHGSYEQYF.

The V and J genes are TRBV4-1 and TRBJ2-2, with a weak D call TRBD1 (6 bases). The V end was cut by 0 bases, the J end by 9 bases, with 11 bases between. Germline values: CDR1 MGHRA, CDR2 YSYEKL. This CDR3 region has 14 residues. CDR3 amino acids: CASSQDRGTRELFF. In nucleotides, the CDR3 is TGCGCCAGCAGCCAAGACAGGGGAACGCGGGAGCTGTTTTTT.

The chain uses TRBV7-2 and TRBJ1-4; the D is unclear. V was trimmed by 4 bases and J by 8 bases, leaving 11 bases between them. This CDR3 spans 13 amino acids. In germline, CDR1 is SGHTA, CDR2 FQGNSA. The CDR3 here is CASSSHVDEKLFF. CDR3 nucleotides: TGTGCCAGCAGCTCCCACGTGGACGAAAAACTGTTTTTT.

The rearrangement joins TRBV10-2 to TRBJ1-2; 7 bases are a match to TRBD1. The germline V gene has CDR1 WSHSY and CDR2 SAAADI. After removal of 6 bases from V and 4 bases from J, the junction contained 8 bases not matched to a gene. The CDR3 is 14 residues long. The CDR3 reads CASRETGSLYGYTF. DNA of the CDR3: TGCGCCAGCAGGGAGACAGGGAGCCTCTATGGCTACACCTTC.

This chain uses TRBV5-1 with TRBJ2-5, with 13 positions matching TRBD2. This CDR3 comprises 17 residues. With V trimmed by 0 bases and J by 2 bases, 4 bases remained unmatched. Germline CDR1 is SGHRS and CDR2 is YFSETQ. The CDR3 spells CASSLGGTSGTQETQYF. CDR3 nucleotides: TGCGCCAGCAGCTTGGGGGGGACTAGCGGGACTCAAGAGACCCAGTACTTC.

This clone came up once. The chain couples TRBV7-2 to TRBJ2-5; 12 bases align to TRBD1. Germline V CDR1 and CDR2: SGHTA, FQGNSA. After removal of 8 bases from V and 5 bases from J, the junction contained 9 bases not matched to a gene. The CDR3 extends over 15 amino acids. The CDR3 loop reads CASGEGQGAWETQYF. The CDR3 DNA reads TGTGCCAGCGGCGAGGGACAGGGGGCTTGGGAGACCCAGTACTTC.

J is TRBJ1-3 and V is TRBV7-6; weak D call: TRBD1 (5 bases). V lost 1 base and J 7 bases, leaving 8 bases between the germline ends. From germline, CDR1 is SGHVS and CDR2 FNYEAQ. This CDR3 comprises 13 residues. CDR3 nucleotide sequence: TGTGCCAGCAGCTTAGTCAGGGAGAACACCATATATTTT. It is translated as CASSLVRENTIYF.

The CDR3 DNA follows: TGTGCCAGCAGCTCCTCAGGGCCTCGGTCACCCCTCCACTTT. It encodes CASSSSGPRSPLHF. The chain recombines TRBV7-8 with TRBJ1-6; D perhaps matches TRBD1 (5 bases). The germline V and J ends were trimmed by 4 bases and 10 bases, with 14 bases remaining between them. The germline gives CDR1 SGHVS, CDR2 FQNEAQ. This CDR3 region has 14 residues.